The sequence of this TCR beta chain was determined in a study of T-cell memory formation after mild COVID-19. Study context: Clusters were largely donor specific. Study-level findings and limits: Clones shrinking between day 15 and 85 showed a balanced CD4/CD8 split, and those that grew later tilted toward CD4+. Researchers found some responding clones in pre-infection memory, a sign that cross-reactive memory joined.

CDR1 and CDR2 from the germline V gene are GTSNPN and SVGIG (reference sequence). The CDR3 consists of 14 residues. V trimming: 0 bases; J trimming: 4 bases; junction bases outside the gene matches: 3. Libraries for TCRalpha and TCRbeta carried sample barcodes and unique molecular identifiers via 5'RACE. Each CDR3 protein is one row after TCRdb ran MiXCR on the 5' RACE reads. The top ten hold roughly 33% of the sample, which has tens of thousands of distinct CDR3 sequences, around 13% seen once. Note on this clonotype: As yet, its antigen is unknown.

The source is an adult woman who had mild COVID-19 (a few samples of this study predate the infection). Cell type and time point are not known. The chain uses TRBV30 and TRBJ1-1; 9 positions match TRBD1. Material: PBMCs or a T cell subset sorted from them (not recorded which). CDR3 loop: CAWSVHRGLTEAFF. As DNA, the CDR3 is TGTGCCTGGAGTGTACACAGGGGGCTCACTGAAGCTTTCTTT.